The 10 T cell receptor beta chains given below trace back to one sample, sequenced in a study of T cells after yellow fever vaccination. In TCRdb, the 5' RACE reads were re-called with MiXCR into one record per CDR3 protein. The sample includes 300,000 or so distinct CDR3 sequences, 7.5% to 9% seen only once; the top ten take 3% to 4%. Sequences were derived from CD4+ T cells sorted from PBMCs, sampled 5 days after the yellow fever booster vaccination. These receptor sequences come from a man aged 18 to 30 who received the YFV17D yellow fever vaccine.

This chain links TRBV7-2 with TRBJ1-2; 8 bases agree with TRBD1. The V segment lost 5 bases and the J segment 6 bases; nucleotides outside the gene matches: 17. Germline V gene sequence: CDR1 SGHTA, CDR2 FQGNSA. The CDR3 has 17 amino acids. In nucleotides, the CDR3 is TGTGCCAGCAGCCCCCCCCCCACGGGGCAGGGGGCGAATGGCTACACCTTC. It encodes CASSPPPTGQGANGYTF.

This CDR3 is CASSRDQQEAQHF. CDR3 sequence (DNA): TGTGCCAGCTCACGGGACCAGCAGGAGGCCCAGCATTTT. The V and J genes are TRBV18 and TRBJ1-5; D perhaps matches TRBD1 (5 bases). Germline values: CDR1 KGHSH, CDR2 LQKENI. V shed 4 bases and J shed 11 bases, with 15 bases lying between them. This CDR3 region has 13 residues.

This chain connects TRBV27 to TRBJ2-3; 8 bases agree with TRBD2. Unmatched junction bases numbered 4, after V lost 5 bases and J lost 0 bases. The V gene's germline CDR1 is MNHEY and CDR2 SMNVEV (reference sequence). The CDR3 runs 15 residues. The CDR3 sequence is CASSGAGASTDTQYF. As DNA, the CDR3 is TGTGCCAGCAGTGGAGCGGGGGCCAGCACAGATACGCAGTATTTT.

This clonotype was observed a handful of times. V usage is TRBV12-3 or TRBV12-4 and J usage is TRBJ1-5, with 7 bases lining up with TRBD1. The J segment lost 4 bases and the V segment lost 5 bases, leaving 11 bases of the junction unmatched. This CDR3 contains 16 residues. This chain's CDR3 is CASSPRTGTANQPQHF. CDR3 nucleotide sequence: TGTGCCAGCAGTCCAAGAACCGGGACAGCTAATCAGCCCCAGCATTTT.

The chain couples TRBV3-1 to TRBJ1-5, with 8 bases lining up with TRBD1. Germline V gives CDR1 LGHDT, CDR2 YNNKEL (reference sequence). V was clipped by 5 bases and J by 0 bases; unmatched bases: 3. The CDR3 is made up of 15 amino acids. For the CDR3, the DNA is TGTGCCAGCAGCACAGGGGGTTATAGCAATCAGCCCCAGCATTTT. Its translation: CASSTGGYSNQPQHF. The full variable domain, in which reference TRBV3-1 and TRBJ1-5 provide the parts outside the CDR3, is DTAVSQTPKYLVTQMGNDKSIKCEQNLGHDTMYWYKQDSKKFLKIMFSYNNKELIINETVPNRFSPKSPDKAHLNLHINSLELGDSAVYFCASSTGGYSNQPQHFGDGTRLSIL.

This clonotype was counted ten times or more. This chain joins TRBV20-1 and TRBJ2-5; D perhaps matches TRBD2 (6 bases). The CDR3 runs to 12 residues. V lost 7 bases and J 4 bases, leaving 13 bases between the germline ends. Germline CDR1 DFQATT, CDR2 SNEGSKA (reference sequence). The CDR3 spells CSVQTGGETQYF. The CDR3 nucleotides are TGCAGTGTACAAACCGGGGGAGAGACCCAGTACTTC.

The chain recombines TRBV4-1 with TRBJ2-5; 9 bases line up with TRBD2. CDR3 size: 16 residues. V shed 1 base, J shed 5 bases, and the junction held 8 bases outside the gene matches. The germline CDR1 and CDR2 sequences are MGHRA and YSYEKL. The CDR3 here is CASSQGSGGQRETQYF. CDR3 sequence (DNA): TGCGCCAGCAGCCAAGGGAGCGGGGGGCAACGGGAGACCCAGTACTTC.

This clonotype came up a few times. The CDR3 bases are TGTGCCAGCAGTTCCCCTAGCGGGGGTGCAGATACGCAGTATTTT. It specifies CASSSPSGGADTQYF. The chain carries TRBV12-3 or TRBV12-4 and TRBJ2-3, with 10 bases fitting TRBD2. The CDR3 is made up of 15 amino acids. Trimming at V came to 4 bases and at J to 4 bases, leaving 5 bases not matched to a gene.

The V call is TRBV11-2, the J call TRBJ2-3; unclear D gene. V shed 8 bases and J shed 4 bases, with 7 bases lying between them. The germline CDR1 and CDR2 sequences are SGHAT and FQNNGV. CDR3 length equals 11 residues. In DNA form, the CDR3 reads TGTGCCAGCCGCTGGGCAGATACGCAGTATTTT. Protein sequence: CASRWADTQYF.

Many counts were recorded for this clonotype. V and J are TRBV12-3 or TRBV12-4 and TRBJ2-1; TRBD2 aligns across 10 bases. Trimming removed 2 bases from V and 10 bases from J; junction bases left unmatched: 2. The CDR3 spans 13 residues. The CDR3 sequence is CASSLMGLAEQFF. CDR3 nucleotide sequence: TGTGCCAGCAGTTTAATGGGACTAGCGGAGCAGTTCTTC.